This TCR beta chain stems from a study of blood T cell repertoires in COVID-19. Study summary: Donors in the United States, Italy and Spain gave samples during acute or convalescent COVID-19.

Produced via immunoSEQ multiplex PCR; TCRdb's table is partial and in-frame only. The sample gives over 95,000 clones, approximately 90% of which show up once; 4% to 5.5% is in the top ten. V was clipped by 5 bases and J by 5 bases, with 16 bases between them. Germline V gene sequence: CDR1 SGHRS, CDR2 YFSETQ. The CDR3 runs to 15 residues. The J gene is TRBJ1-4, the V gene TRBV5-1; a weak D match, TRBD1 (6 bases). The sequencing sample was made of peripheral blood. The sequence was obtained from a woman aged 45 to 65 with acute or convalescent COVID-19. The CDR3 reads CASSQAGAINEKLFF. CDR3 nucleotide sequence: TGCGCCAGCAGTCAGGCAGGGGCGATAAATGAAAAACTGTTTTTT.